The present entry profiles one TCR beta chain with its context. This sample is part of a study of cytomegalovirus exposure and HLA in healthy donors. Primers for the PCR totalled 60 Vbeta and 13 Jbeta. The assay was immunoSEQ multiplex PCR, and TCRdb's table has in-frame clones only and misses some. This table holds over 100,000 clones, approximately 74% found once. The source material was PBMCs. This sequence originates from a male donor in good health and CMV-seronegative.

CDR3 in amino acids: CASSSTGGGDTQYF. The CDR3 nucleotides read TGTGCCAGCAGCTCAACCGGGGGTGGAGATACGCAGTATTTT. This sequence joins TRBV7-2 and TRBJ2-3, with D maybe TRBD2 (6 bases). Between the trimmed V and J ends, which lost 4 bases and 5 bases, there was a span of 13 bases. The CDR3 has 14 amino acids. Germline V lookup: CDR1 SGHTA, CDR2 FQGNSA. The complete variable domain, with remaining parts taken from reference TRBV7-2 and TRBJ2-3, reads GAGVSQSPSNKVTEKGKDVELRCDPISGHTALYWYRQSLGQGLEFLIYFQGNSAPDKSGLPSDRFSAERTGGSVSTLTIQRTQQEDSAVYLCASSSTGGGDTQYFGPGTRLTVL.